A single sample is the source of the 20 T cell receptor beta chains below, sequenced in a study of blood T cell repertoires in COVID-19 (dated by TCRdb to 2018 to 2021). The library came from the immunoSEQ multiplex PCR assay. Not all clones reach the TCRdb copy of this immuneACCESS table, which keeps in-frame sequences only. Checked studies attribute under half of the gap to unresolved V genes and leave the rest unexplained. For this sample there are over 70,000 clones; roughly 84% appear just once. Jointly, the top ten make up around 30% of the sample. The source material was peripheral blood. The receptors shown here come from a human donor in a cohort sampled during active COVID-19.

The chain recombines TRBV5-1 with TRBJ1-4; 7 positions match TRBD1. CDR3 length: 16 amino acids. The germline V gene encodes CDR1 SGHRS and CDR2 YFSETQ. V was pared by 4 bases and J by 3 bases, with 9 bases of the junction left unmatched. The CDR3 region is CASSPGGSKANEKLFF. The CDR3 region has the DNA TGCGCCAGCAGCCCAGGGGGGAGTAAAGCTAATGAAAAACTGTTTTTT.

The chain recombines TRBV2 with TRBJ2-4; 7 bases align to TRBD1. Germline lookup yields CDR1 SNHLY and CDR2 FYNNEI. The trim removed 6 bases at V and 7 bases at J, leaving 12 bases unmatched. This CDR3 has 15 amino acids. CDR3 loop: CASRDHMDRRNIQYF. The CDR3 DNA reads TGTGCCAGCAGGGACCATATGGACAGGAGGAACATTCAGTACTTC.

This chain links TRBV4-2 with TRBJ2-3; no clear D gene. Between the trimmed V and J ends, which lost 6 bases and 0 bases, there was a span of 10 bases. CDR3 length: 14 amino acids. Germline V CDR1 and CDR2: LGHNA, YNFKEQ. Here the CDR3 reads CASRGSPSTDTQYF. The CDR3 coding sequence is TGTGCCAGCAGGGGCAGTCCTAGCACAGATACGCAGTATTTT.

Notes on this clone: The junction shows a germline mismatch at one end, possibly a read error. V and J are TRBV7-7 and TRBJ1-3; maybe TRBD1 (5 bases). The CDR3 totals 15 residues. Germline V CDR1 and CDR2: SSHAT, FNYEAQ (reference sequence). CDR3 loop: CASSLGHRSGNTIYF. In nucleotides, the CDR3 is TGTGCTAGCAGCTTAGGACACCGCTCTGGAAACACCATATATTTT.

V gene TRBV2 combines with J gene TRBJ2-7, with D unclear. Germline CDR1 SNHLY, CDR2 FYNNEI. The germline V and J ends were trimmed by 9 bases and 2 bases, with 11 bases remaining between them. The CDR3 has 12 residues. Written as DNA, the CDR3 is TGTGCCAGTATGACATTAACCTACGAGCAGTACTTC. This sequence encodes CASMTLTYEQYF.

This chain uses TRBV6-2 or TRBV6-3 with TRBJ1-5; 11 positions match TRBD1. The CDR3 sequence is 15 residues long. Germline V gene lookup returns CDR1 MNHEY and CDR2 SVGEGT. V shed 5 bases, J shed 6 bases, and the junction held 6 bases outside the gene matches. CDR3 loop: CASSHGTGGSQPQHF. The CDR3 coding sequence is TGTGCCAGCAGTCACGGGACAGGGGGAAGTCAGCCCCAGCATTTT.

V gene TRBV5-4 combines with J gene TRBJ2-2, with 9 positions matching TRBD1. J gave up 3 bases and V 6 bases, and 9 bases lay outside the gene matches. Germline V gives CDR1 SGHNT, CDR2 YYREEE (reference sequence). The CDR3 loop spans 16 amino acids. The CDR3 bases are TGTGCCAGCACCTTAGTTGACAGGGGGTACACCGGGGAGCTGTTTTTT. Amino acids: CASTLVDRGYTGELFF.

This clone appeared a single time. V gene TRBV5-5 combines with J gene TRBJ2-2; possible D gene TRBD1, 6 bases. V shed 4 bases and J shed 1 base, with 17 bases lying between them. This CDR3 has 17 amino acids. Germline CDR1 is SGHKS and CDR2 is YYEKEE (reference sequence). The CDR3 DNA is TGTGCCAGCAGCCCTGGGGGCGGGTACCTGAACACCGGGGAGCTGTTTTTT. Protein sequence: CASSPGGGYLNTGELFF.

V gene TRBV6-5 combines with J gene TRBJ2-2, with 9 bases identical to TRBD1. There are 15 residues in the CDR3. Per germline, CDR1 MNHEY and CDR2 SVGAGI. With 6 bases clipped from V and 5 bases from J, the junction kept 7 bases outside the gene matches. CDR3 nucleotides: TGTGCCAGCAGACCGGGACAGGGATATACCGGGGAGCTGTTTTTT. Protein product: CASRPGQGYTGELFF.

V and J are TRBV15 and TRBJ1-5; D is perhaps TRBD1 (6 bases). The CDR3 sequence is 16 residues long. Per the germline V gene, CDR1 is LNHNV and CDR2 is YYDKDF (reference sequence). V was clipped by 4 bases and J by 2 bases, with 15 bases between them. CDR3 residues: CATSTWNRVGNQPQHF. The CDR3 nucleotides are TGTGCCACCAGCACATGGAACAGGGTGGGCAATCAGCCCCAGCATTTT. Full variable domain (outside the CDR3, taken from reference TRBV15 and TRBJ1-5): DAMVIQNPRYQVTQFGKPVTLSCSQTLNHNVMYWYQQKSSQAPKLLFHYYDKDFNNEADTPDNFQSRRPNTSFCFLDIRSPGLGDTAMYLCATSTWNRVGNQPQHFGDGTRLSIL.

This sequence joins TRBV29-1 and TRBJ2-1; 8 bases fit TRBD1. This CDR3 region has 14 residues. J was trimmed by 9 bases and V by 3 bases; bases with no gene match: 10. In germline, CDR1 is SQVTM, CDR2 ANQGSEA. CDR3: CSVEQGAQDAEQFF. In DNA, the CDR3 is TGCAGCGTTGAGCAGGGGGCCCAGGATGCTGAGCAGTTCTTC.

This clone was found a few times. V gene TRBV10-3 combines with J gene TRBJ2-3; 10 bases match TRBD2. The CDR3 is 16 residues long. V was pared by 3 bases and J by 0 bases, with 3 bases of the junction left unmatched. From germline, CDR1 is ENHRY and CDR2 SYGVKD. CDR3 sequence: CAISEKRGGSTDTQYF. The CDR3, as DNA: TGTGCCATCAGTGAAAAGCGGGGGGGTAGCACAGATACGCAGTATTTT.

The J gene is TRBJ2-7, the V gene TRBV19; D is possibly TRBD2 (5 bases). The V gene lost 5 bases and the J gene lost 4 bases, with 18 bases spanning the gap. The CDR3 contains 15 residues. Germline V lookup: CDR1 LNHDA, CDR2 SQIVND (reference sequence). The CDR3 coding sequence is TGTGCCAGTAGTCGGGGTAATCGGCTAGCTTACGAGCAGTACTTC. It yields the protein CASSRGNRLAYEQYF.

The chain combines TRBV5-1 with TRBJ1-2; D gene unclear. Trimming shortened V by 0 bases and J by 5 bases, and 11 bases separated the two germline ends. The CDR3 extends over 14 amino acids. From germline, CDR1 is SGHRS and CDR2 YFSETQ. CDR3 sequence reads: CASSLGARDYGYTF. CDR3 DNA: TGCGCCAGCAGCTTGGGGGCCCGGGATTATGGCTACACCTTC.

The chain is built from TRBV2 and TRBJ2-5; maybe TRBD2 (6 bases). Trimming took off 6 bases at V and 3 bases at J, with 14 bases between the two ends. The CDR3 is 14 residues long. The V gene's germline CDR1 is SNHLY and CDR2 FYNNEI. CDR3 sequence reads: CASSRGITKETQYF. The CDR3, as DNA: TGTGCCAGCAGCCGGGGGATCACTAAAGAGACCCAGTACTTC.

The chain joins TRBV5-6 to TRBJ1-5; TRBD1 agrees at 8 bases. The CDR3 length is 14 residues. Germline CDR1 is SGHDT and CDR2 is YYEEEE. V lost 2 bases and J lost 7; bases outside the gene matches: 5. In nucleotides, the CDR3 is TGTGCCAGCAGCTTACAGGGGGAGGTACAGCCCCAGCATTTT. This sequence encodes CASSLQGEVQPQHF. The full variable domain, rest sourced from reference TRBV5-6 and TRBJ1-5, is DAGVTQSPTHLIKTRGQQVTLRCSPKSGHDTVSWYQQALGQGPQFIFQYYEEEERQRGNFPDRFSGHQFPNYSSELNVNALLLGDSALYLCASSLQGEVQPQHFGDGTRLSIL.

This clone has more than one count but fewer than ten. The chain uses TRBV6-4 and TRBJ2-1, with 9 positions matching TRBD1. J was trimmed by 5 bases and V by 2 bases; bases with no gene match: 4. Germline values: CDR1 MRHNA, CDR2 SNTAGT. The CDR3 runs to 15 residues. The CDR3 DNA sequence: TGTGCCAGCAGTGACACCGGGACAGGGAACAATGAGCAGTTCTTC. It encodes CASSDTGTGNNEQFF.

This clone came up many times. CDR3 sequence reads: CASSPRRDQPQHF. The CDR3 DNA reads TGTGCCAGCAGCCCCCGGAGGGATCAGCCCCAGCATTTT. The chain joins TRBV5-8 to TRBJ1-5; unclear D gene. The CDR3 consists of 13 residues. Germline V gene lookup returns CDR1 SGHTS and CDR2 YDEGEE. The V gene lost 4 bases and the J gene lost 5 bases, with 10 bases spanning the gap.

This sequence joins TRBV7-2 and TRBJ2-3; TRBD1 might be the D (6 bases). Per germline, CDR1 SGHTA and CDR2 FQGNSA. The CDR3 runs to 14 residues. V shed 8 bases and J shed 4 bases, with 16 bases lying between them. The CDR3 DNA sequence: TGTGCCAGCGGGCTAAATGGACAGCCAGATACGCAGTATTTT. This translates into CASGLNGQPDTQYF.

The rearrangement joins TRBV18 to TRBJ2-7; no reliable D call. This CDR3 is built from 12 residues. Germline CDR1 and CDR2: KGHSH and LQKENI. Between the trimmed V and J ends, which lost 3 bases and 0 bases, there was a span of 3 bases. CDR3 nucleotide sequence: TGTGCCAGCTCACCTAGCTCCTACGAGCAGTACTTC. Translation: CASSPSSYEQYF.